This TCR beta chain was observed in a study of T cell repertoires in cytomegalovirus infection. Study summary: Both recently identified HLA-C-restricted and well-studied HLA-B-restricted CMV epitopes were used in the study. Signatures in public TCR beta sequences pointed to both CMV infection and matching HLA type.

Germline loops: CDR1 SEHNR, CDR2 FQNEAQ (reference sequence). The CDR3 runs to 15 residues. V trimming: 4 bases; J trimming: 2 bases; junction bases outside the gene matches: 8. Findings of the study overall: Carriers of CMV and the relevant HLA type were discriminated by public TCR beta frequency. Across the ex vivo response, the dominant clonotypes were HLA-C-restricted CMV-specific TCR beta clonotypes.

This clonotype was counted a few times. Its antigen is unidentified. Via MiXCR, TCRdb re-called the reads, giving one row per CDR3 protein. The table records 700,000 to 850,000 distinct CDR3 sequences, about 31% of them present only once. This material consisted of cultured CD8+ T cells from PBMCs, taken from culture after CMV antigen stimulation. This TCR was recovered from a human donor in good health (CMV status not recorded). Some clones in this sample may be carry-over from other donors' samples. J is TRBJ2-7 and V is TRBV7-9; TRBD1 agrees at 7 bases. CDR3 coding DNA: TGTGCCAGCAGCTCGTCGACAGGGTATACCTACGAGCAGTACTTC. It yields the protein CASSSSTGYTYEQYF.